The 13 T cell receptor beta chains below all came from one sample that was sequenced in a study of Graves' ophthalmopathy and Graves' hyperthyroidism. RNA transcripts were the source from which TCR beta CDR3 regions were amplified. Second-round multiplex PCR came after a first-round RT-PCR that employed HTBI primers. TCRdb re-called the multiplex PCR reads through MiXCR, storing one row per CDR3 protein. The table shows 1 million to 1.3 million distinct CDR3 sequences, with 35% to 40% occurring only once. Sequencing was done on a sample of peripheral blood or thyroid tissue (not recorded which). These receptors were collected from an adult man with Graves' hyperthyroidism.

A few counts support this clonotype. It may be a read error: a sequence one base away is much more abundant. This chain uses TRBV7-2 with TRBJ2-5, with a weak D call TRBD1 (6 bases). The CDR3 runs to 13 residues. Trimming stripped 1 base from V and 6 bases from J, with 9 bases between. Germline lookup yields CDR1 SGHTA and CDR2 FQGNSA. The CDR3 region is CASSLGQDQTQYF. CDR3 sequence (DNA): TGTGCCAGCAGCTTAGGACAGGATCAGACCCAGTACTTC.

Remarks on this clonotype: This may arise from a read error, as a much more abundant clone is one base away. The V call is TRBV10-3, the J call TRBJ2-2; D call uncertain. The CDR3 spans 13 residues. V lost 6 bases and J 4 bases, leaving 9 bases between the germline ends. Germline lookup yields CDR1 ENHRY and CDR2 SYGVKD. The DNA for the CDR3 is TGTGCCATCAGGGACGGTAGCACCGGGGAGCTGTTTTTT. It specifies CAIRDGSTGELFF.

This clonotype was counted at least ten times. V usage is TRBV12-3 or TRBV12-4 and J usage is TRBJ1-2, with D unclear. Trimming cost V 1 base and J 4 bases, with 16 bases left between them. The CDR3 runs 16 residues. This CDR3 reads CASSLGPSQETYGYTF. In nucleotides, the CDR3 is TGTGCCAGCAGTTTAGGACCGAGCCAAGAAACCTATGGCTACACCTTC.

The chain employs TRBV10-3 and TRBJ2-5, with TRBD1 matching 11 bases. The CDR3 runs 16 residues. Looked up from germline, CDR1 is ENHRY and CDR2 is SYGVKD. Trimming took 6 bases from V and 9 from J; bases not matched to a gene: 15. Written as DNA, the CDR3 is TGTGCCATCAGGATACCGGGACAGGGGGGTGTTCAGCCCCAGTACTTC. It is translated as CAIRIPGQGGVQPQYF.

This clonotype was found many times. The CDR3 DNA is TGCAGTGCTAGGGCTAGCGGGAAGTACGAGCAGTACTTC. This translates into CSARASGKYEQYF. The chain employs TRBV20-1 and TRBJ2-7, with 9 bases aligning to TRBD2. CDR3 length: 13 residues. Germline-derived CDR1 and CDR2 are DFQATT and SNEGSKA (reference sequence). V was pared by 3 bases and J by 4 bases, with 4 bases of the junction left unmatched.

This clonotype came up a few times. This chain links TRBV5-4 with TRBJ1-2, with D maybe TRBD1 (6 bases). V lost 3 bases to trimming and J lost 0 bases, with 12 bases between them. The CDR3 extends over 15 amino acids. Germline V gene lookup returns CDR1 SGHNT and CDR2 YYREEE (reference sequence). The CDR3 region is CASSSGTQANYGYTF. CDR3 nucleotide sequence: TGTGCCAGCAGCTCCGGGACACAGGCTAACTATGGCTACACCTTC.

The chain recombines TRBV15 with TRBJ2-5; TRBD1 matches at 8 bases. Germline CDR1 LNHNV, CDR2 YYDKDF (reference sequence). This CDR3 contains 17 residues. Germline trimming cut 5 bases from V and 4 bases from J; bases unmatched to any gene: 15. The chain's CDR3 is CATSGGIQGAGGETQYF. DNA of the CDR3: TGTGCCACCAGCGGAGGAATCCAGGGGGCCGGGGGAGAGACCCAGTACTTC.

Comment on this clonotype: Possible read error: a much larger clone is one base away. The chain has TRBV24-1 and TRBJ2-7; perhaps TRBD2 as D (7 bases). V was trimmed by 5 bases and J by 3 bases, leaving 19 bases between them. The length of the CDR3 is 16 residues. Germline V gives CDR1 KGHDR, CDR2 SFDVKD. The CDR3 region is CATSGGGRGAHYEQYF. In DNA form, the CDR3 reads TGTGCCACCAGTGGAGGAGGACGGGGGGCACACTACGAGCAGTACTTC.

This chain links TRBV7-8 with TRBJ1-1; D call uncertain. The V and J ends lost 6 bases and 1 base respectively, with 15 bases between them. This CDR3 region has 15 residues. CDR1 SGHVS and CDR2 FQNEAQ come from the germline V gene. The CDR3 coding sequence is TGTGCCAGCAGGTCTGGGCACATGAGGAACACTGAAGCTTTCTTT. It specifies CASRSGHMRNTEAFF. The full variable domain, completed using reference TRBV7-8 and TRBJ1-1, is GAGVSQSPRYKVAKRGQDVALRCDPISGHVSLFWYQQALGQGPEFLTYFQNEAQLDKSGLPSDRFFAERPEGSVSTLKIQRTQQEDSAVYLCASRSGHMRNTEAFFGQGTRLTVV.

The chain links TRBV5-4 to TRBJ1-1; D might be TRBD1 (5 bases). Between the trimmed V and J ends, which lost 0 bases and 5 bases, there was a span of 14 bases. From germline, CDR1 is SGHNT and CDR2 YYREEE (reference sequence). The CDR3 has 15 amino acids. The CDR3, as DNA: TGTGCCAGCAGCTTGGGGCAGGGTGAGAGAACTGAAGCTTTCTTT. As protein: CASSLGQGERTEAFF.

The chain is built from TRBV6-5 and TRBJ1-5, with D tentatively TRBD1 (5 bases). The germline gives CDR1 MNHEY, CDR2 SVGAGI. The V end lost 6 bases, the J end lost 4 bases, and 19 bases lay between the germline ends. This CDR3 has 16 residues. The CDR3 loop reads CASRPGEGMGNQPQHF. The CDR3 DNA follows: TGTGCCAGCAGGCCGGGGGAGGGCATGGGGAATCAGCCCCAGCATTTT.

This clonotype was picked up a small number of times. A much larger clone lies a single base off, so this may be a read error. J is TRBJ2-7 and V is TRBV20-1; 13 positions agree with TRBD2. CDR3 length: 14 amino acids. Germline V gene data show CDR1 as DFQATT and CDR2 as SNEGSKA (reference sequence). Trimming took 4 bases from V and 2 from J; bases not matched to a gene: 2. This CDR3 is CSANGLAGAYEQYF. DNA of the CDR3: TGCAGTGCTAACGGACTAGCGGGAGCCTACGAGCAGTACTTC.

The chain employs TRBV5-1 and TRBJ2-7; D unclear. This CDR3 has 13 residues. Germline lookup yields CDR1 SGHRS and CDR2 YFSETQ. V lost 0 bases to trimming and J lost 3 bases, with 7 bases between them. The CDR3 loop is CASSLALRYEQYF. In nucleotides, the CDR3 is TGCGCCAGCAGCTTGGCCTTGCGCTACGAGCAGTACTTC.